The 5 T cell receptor beta chains in this list originate from one sample, sequenced in a study of cytomegalovirus exposure and HLA in healthy donors. A multiplex PCR was run with 60 Vbeta primers and 13 Jbeta primers. Profiling relied on immunoSEQ multiplex PCR, and the TCRdb table lists in-frame clones only, not all of them. Here the sample spans around 130,000 clones, roughly 72% being singletons. The material sequenced was PBMCs. Receptors originate from a woman aged 45-65 years in good health and CMV-seronegative.

The gene calls are TRBV7-2 and TRBJ2-5; tentatively, D is TRBD2 (6 bases). Trimming removed 5 bases at V and 5 bases at J, with 15 bases between. This CDR3 is 14 amino acids long. Germline loops: CDR1 SGHTA, CDR2 FQGNSA. CDR3 DNA sequence: TGTGCCAGCAGCCCCCGCGGGGATGGGGAGACCCAGTACTTC. It codes for CASSPRGDGETQYF.

Notes on this clone: At one of its ends the junction is not consistent with the germline gene, which may arise from a read error. The genes are TRBV15 and TRBJ2-7; a possible D gene is TRBD2 (6 bases). CDR1 is LNHNV and CDR2 is YYDKDF in the germline V gene (reference sequence). The CDR3 sequence is 16 residues long. This CDR3 is CATSRDLGRPSSEQYF. CDR3 DNA sequence: TGTGCCACCAGCAGAGATCTGGGGAGGCCCTCCTCCGAGCAGTACTTC.

The chain is built from TRBV19 and TRBJ2-1; TRBD2 matches 15 bases. This CDR3 is built from 19 residues. In germline, CDR1 is LNHDA, CDR2 SQIVND (reference sequence). The V and J ends lost 5 bases and 0 bases, in that order; junction bases with no gene match: 8. The CDR3 region is CASSDPGLAGGISYNEQFF. CDR3 in DNA: TGTGCCAGTAGTGATCCGGGACTAGCGGGAGGCATCTCCTACAATGAGCAGTTCTTC.

V is TRBV19 and J is TRBJ2-1; D might be TRBD1 (5 bases). The germline V gene has CDR1 LNHDA and CDR2 SQIVND (reference sequence). The CDR3 spans 12 residues. Trimming removed 6 bases at V and 6 bases at J, with 9 bases between. The chain's CDR3 is CASRKGLNEQFF. The CDR3, as DNA: TGTGCCAGTAGGAAGGGGCTCAATGAGCAGTTCTTC.

This clone showed up just a few times. The V gene is TRBV6-1, the J gene TRBJ2-1; a possible D gene is TRBD1 (8 bases). The V gene's germline CDR1 is MNHNS and CDR2 SASEGT. The CDR3 covers 13 residues. The V end was cut by 7 bases, the J end by 9 bases, with 16 bases between. As DNA, the CDR3 is TGTGCCAGCAAAACAGGGGGGGGGACTGAGCAGTTCTTC. Translated: CASKTGGGTEQFF.